The rows below give T cell receptor beta chains drawn from one sample of a study of CD8+CD57+ T cells in acquired aplastic anemia. TCRdb re-derived calls from the reads in MiXCR, one entry per CDR3 protein. The repertoire holds 260,000 or so distinct CDR3 sequences, with around 45% as singletons. The sequencing input was sorted CD4+, CD8+, or CD8+CD57+ T cells (not recorded which) from PBMCs. These receptors all come from a human donor with aplastic anemia. Both conserved end residues are part of each CDR3. Fields, in order: V gene, D gene, clone size, J gene, CDR3 protein, CDR3 DNA. The D gene is left open where the match is weak. The size field is filled for only some rows; it gives once, few, many or a size class.

V gene: TRBV20-1
D gene: NA
clone size: NA
J gene: TRBJ2-3
CDR3 protein: CSARAQGVMDYTQYF
CDR3 DNA: TGCAGTGCTAGAGCCCAAGGTGTTATGGATTATACGCAGTATTTT

V gene: TRBV7-3
D gene: NA
clone size: NA
J gene: TRBJ2-7
CDR3 protein: CASSLRGQTSYEQYF
CDR3 DNA: TGTGCCAGCAGCTTAAGAGGGCAGACTAGCTACGAGCAGTACTTC

V gene: TRBV29-1
D gene: NA
clone size: NA
J gene: TRBJ1-3
CDR3 protein: CSVLSSGNTIYF
CDR3 DNA: TGCAGCGTTCTGAGCTCTGGAAACACCATATATTTT

V gene: TRBV4-1
D gene: TRBD1
clone size: many
J gene: TRBJ2-7
CDR3 protein: CASSDRGHEQYF
CDR3 DNA: TGCGCCAGCAGTGACAGGGGGCACGAGCAGTACTTC

V gene: TRBV9
D gene: NA
clone size: many
J gene: TRBJ2-1
CDR3 protein: CASSVAHTYNEQFF
CDR3 DNA: TGTGCCAGCAGCGTAGCGCACACTTACAATGAGCAGTTCTTC

V gene: TRBV20-1
D gene: NA
clone size: NA
J gene: TRBJ1-2
CDR3 protein: CSAGDRYYGYTF
CDR3 DNA: TGCAGTGCAGGAGACAGGTACTATGGCTACACCTTC

V gene: TRBV13
D gene: NA
clone size: NA
J gene: TRBJ1-1
CDR3 protein: CASSLGQDKDF
CDR3 DNA: TGTGCCAGCAGCTTAGGGCAGGACAAAGACTTT

V gene: TRBV14
D gene: NA
clone size: NA
J gene: TRBJ2-1
CDR3 protein: CASSPPGRGETYNEQFF
CDR3 DNA: TGTGCCAGCAGCCCCCCGGGACGAGGAGAGACTTACAATGAGCAGTTCTTC

V gene: TRBV7-3
D gene: TRBD1
clone size: NA
J gene: TRBJ2-7
CDR3 protein: CASSFEDRHGYEQYF
CDR3 DNA: TGTGCCAGCAGCTTCGAGGACAGGCATGGCTACGAGCAGTACTTC

V gene: TRBV30
D gene: NA
clone size: NA
J gene: TRBJ1-2
CDR3 protein: CAWKDSPSRGYTF
CDR3 DNA: TGTGCCTGGAAAGACTCCCCAAGCCGTGGCTACACCTTC

V gene: TRBV9
D gene: TRBD2
clone size: NA
J gene: TRBJ2-3
CDR3 protein: CASSDSGGAHTQYF
CDR3 DNA: TGTGCCAGCAGCGATAGCGGGGGGGCACATACGCAGTATTTT

V gene: TRBV12-3/TRBV12-4
D gene: NA
clone size: once
J gene: TRBJ1-2
CDR3 protein: CASSPPDRNFYGYTF
CDR3 DNA: TGTGCCAGCAGCCCCCCCGACAGGAACTTCTATGGCTACACCTTC

V gene: TRBV28
D gene: TRBD2
clone size: NA
J gene: TRBJ2-1
CDR3 protein: CATSSIAGVSEQFF
CDR3 DNA: TGTGCCACCTCTTCGATAGCGGGAGTCTCTGAGCAGTTCTTC

V gene: TRBV20-1
D gene: NA
clone size: NA
J gene: TRBJ2-3
CDR3 protein: CSAPPGVGRTDTQYF
CDR3 DNA: TGCAGTGCTCCCCCCGGGGTAGGTCGTACAGATACGCAGTATTTT

V gene: TRBV20-1
D gene: TRBD2
clone size: NA
J gene: TRBJ2-7
CDR3 protein: CSVRERDRPYEQYF
CDR3 DNA: TGCAGTGTTAGGGAGCGGGATCGACCCTACGAGCAGTACTTC

V gene: TRBV29-1
D gene: NA
clone size: NA
J gene: TRBJ1-2
CDR3 protein: CSTLGPTTEDTEAFFGYTF
CDR3 DNA: NA

V gene: TRBV5-1
D gene: NA
clone size: many
J gene: TRBJ2-1
CDR3 protein: CASSFRAGDNEQFF
CDR3 DNA: TGCGCCAGCAGCTTCCGGGCAGGTGACAATGAGCAGTTCTTC

V gene: TRBV29-1
D gene: TRBD1
clone size: few
J gene: TRBJ2-5
CDR3 protein: CSVRTGQGEETQYF
CDR3 DNA: TGCAGCGTCCGGACGGGACAGGGAGAAGAGACCCAGTACTTC

V gene: TRBV7-9
D gene: TRBD1
clone size: many
J gene: TRBJ1-1
CDR3 protein: CASSFWDRNTEAFF
CDR3 DNA: TGTGCCAGCAGCTTCTGGGACAGGAACACTGAAGCTTTCTTT

V gene: TRBV20-1
D gene: TRBD2
clone size: NA
J gene: TRBJ2-5
CDR3 protein: CSALLGGEETQYF
CDR3 DNA: TGCAGTGCCCTTCTCGGGGGGGAAGAGACCCAGTACTTC

V gene: TRBV19
D gene: NA
clone size: NA
J gene: TRBJ1-1
CDR3 protein: CASTLGQSNQPQHFGDGTARGAFF
CDR3 DNA: NA

V gene: TRBV5-4
D gene: NA
clone size: NA
J gene: TRBJ2-5
CDR3 protein: CASSSTGPGQTQYF
CDR3 DNA: TGTGCCAGTAGCTCAACTGGGCCAGGGCAGACCCAGTACTTC

V gene: TRBV7-9
D gene: NA
clone size: many
J gene: TRBJ1-6
CDR3 protein: CASSFGGAGSPLHF
CDR3 DNA: TGTGCCAGCAGCTTCGGGGGGGCGGGGTCACCCCTCCACTTT

V gene: TRBV29-1
D gene: NA
clone size: NA
J gene: TRBJ1-2
CDR3 protein: CSVDHAGSVREVDYGYTF
CDR3 DNA: TGCAGCGTCGACCACGCGGGGTCCGTCAGGGAAGTGGACTATGGCTACACCTTC

V gene: TRBV19
D gene: NA
clone size: NA
J gene: TRBJ1-2
CDR3 protein: CATHRDYGYTF
CDR3 DNA: TGTGCCACCCACAGGGACTATGGCTACACCTTC

V gene: TRBV12-3/TRBV12-4
D gene: NA
clone size: NA
J gene: TRBJ2-7
CDR3 protein: CASGRDYEQYF
CDR3 DNA: TGTGCCAGCGGCAGAGACTACGAGCAGTACTTC

V gene: TRBV9
D gene: TRBD2
clone size: NA
J gene: TRBJ2-7
CDR3 protein: CASSIAGDSYEQYF
CDR3 DNA: TGTGCCAGCAGCATAGCGGGGGACTCCTACGAGCAGTACTTC

V gene: TRBV24-1
D gene: NA
clone size: NA
J gene: TRBJ2-7
CDR3 protein: CATSDFGGKEYF
CDR3 DNA: TGTGCCACCAGTGATTTTGGCGGGAAGGAGTACTTC

V gene: TRBV7-6
D gene: NA
clone size: NA
J gene: TRBJ2-1
CDR3 protein: CASSLGSYPYNEQFF
CDR3 DNA: TGTGCCAGCAGCTTAGGCAGCTACCCCTACAATGAGCAGTTCTTC

V gene: TRBV15
D gene: NA
clone size: NA
J gene: TRBJ1-2
CDR3 protein: CATSRDGAEGYTF
CDR3 DNA: TGTGCCACCAGCAGAGATGGGGCGGAAGGCTACACCTTC

V gene: TRBV7-2
D gene: TRBD1
clone size: NA
J gene: TRBJ2-3
CDR3 protein: CASSPTGRSTDTQYF
CDR3 DNA: TGTGCCAGCAGCCCGACAGGGCGCAGCACAGATACGCAGTATTTT

V gene: TRBV28
D gene: TRBD1
clone size: few
J gene: TRBJ2-7
CDR3 protein: CASRTGTGWYEQYF
CDR3 DNA: TGTGCCAGCAGGACCGGGACAGGGTGGTACGAGCAGTACTTC

V gene: TRBV29-1
D gene: TRBD2
clone size: NA
J gene: TRBJ2-1
CDR3 protein: CSARRGLAGVDEQFF
CDR3 DNA: TGCAGCGCTAGGAGAGGGCTAGCGGGGGTCGATGAGCAGTTCTTC

V gene: TRBV28
D gene: TRBD2
clone size: few
J gene: TRBJ2-2
CDR3 protein: CASSLLEGLAPNTGELFF
CDR3 DNA: TGTGCCAGCAGTTTATTGGAGGGACTAGCGCCGAACACCGGGGAGCTGTTTTTT

V gene: TRBV6-5
D gene: NA
clone size: many
J gene: TRBJ1-2
CDR3 protein: CASSYRGINYGYTF
CDR3 DNA: TGTGCCAGCAGTTACCGAGGGATTAACTATGGCTACACCTTC

V gene: TRBV28
D gene: TRBD1
clone size: NA
J gene: TRBJ1-2
CDR3 protein: CASSSPRTGNYGYTF
CDR3 DNA: TGTGCCAGCAGTTCCCCTCGGACAGGGAACTATGGCTACACCTTC

V gene: TRBV7-3
D gene: TRBD1
clone size: few
J gene: TRBJ2-2
CDR3 protein: CASRPPGQTGELFF
CDR3 DNA: TGTGCCAGCAGACCACCGGGACAGACCGGGGAGCTGTTTTTT

V gene: TRBV5-1
D gene: TRBD1
clone size: NA
J gene: TRBJ2-7
CDR3 protein: CASSRTGDSEATYEQYF
CDR3 DNA: TGCGCCAGCAGCAGGACAGGGGACTCAGAGGCTACCTACGAGCAGTACTTC

V gene: TRBV7-9
D gene: NA
clone size: NA
J gene: TRBJ1-1
CDR3 protein: CASSLRAVSEAFF
CDR3 DNA: TGTGCCAGCAGCTTACGGGCAGTCAGTGAAGCTTTCTTT

V gene: TRBV7-9
D gene: NA
clone size: NA
J gene: TRBJ2-5
CDR3 protein: CASSLQVSRETLYF
CDR3 DNA: TGTGCCAGCAGTCTTCAAGTATCCAGGGAGACCCTGTACTTC

V gene: TRBV20-1
D gene: NA
clone size: NA
J gene: TRBJ2-3
CDR3 protein: CSARDTTDTQYF
CDR3 DNA: TGCAGTGCCCGGGACACCACAGATACGCAGTATTTT

V gene: TRBV25-1
D gene: TRBD1
clone size: NA
J gene: TRBJ2-7
CDR3 protein: CASSEENRGFYEQYF
CDR3 DNA: TGTGCCAGCAGTGAGGAAAACAGGGGGTTCTACGAGCAGTACTTC

V gene: TRBV30
D gene: NA
clone size: NA
J gene: TRBJ1-2
CDR3 protein: CAWSGTGNNYGYTF
CDR3 DNA: TGTGCCTGGAGTGGAACGGGTAATAACTATGGCTACACCTTC

V gene: TRBV7-2
D gene: NA
clone size: NA
J gene: TRBJ1-1
CDR3 protein: CASSPAGGGTEAFF
CDR3 DNA: TGTGCCAGCAGCCCTGCGGGGGGAGGCACCGAAGCTTTCTTT

V gene: TRBV9
D gene: NA
clone size: many
J gene: TRBJ1-2
CDR3 protein: CASSSNPDRLNYGYTF
CDR3 DNA: TGTGCCAGCTCAAGTAATCCGGACAGATTAAACTATGGCTACACCTTC

V gene: TRBV25-1
D gene: TRBD1
clone size: NA
J gene: TRBJ1-2
CDR3 protein: CASSEGTGGPGYTF
CDR3 DNA: TGTGCCAGCAGTGAAGGAACAGGGGGCCCTGGCTACACCTTC

V gene: TRBV6-1
D gene: NA
clone size: once
J gene: TRBJ1-5
CDR3 protein: CASSETVGDSNQPQHF
CDR3 DNA: TGTGCCAGCAGTGAAACGGTCGGGGACAGCAATCAGCCCCAGCATTTT

V gene: TRBV5-1
D gene: NA
clone size: many
J gene: TRBJ2-7
CDR3 protein: CASRGGGNDPYEQYF
CDR3 DNA: TGCGCCAGCAGGGGTGGCGGGAATGATCCCTACGAGCAGTACTTC

V gene: TRBV29-1
D gene: NA
clone size: NA
J gene: TRBJ1-1
CDR3 protein: CSALGGGTEAFF
CDR3 DNA: TGCAGCGCTTTGGGGGGCGGGACTGAAGCTTTCTTT

V gene: TRBV10-3
D gene: NA
clone size: few
J gene: TRBJ2-7
CDR3 protein: CAISASLREPYEQYF
CDR3 DNA: TGTGCCATCAGTGCTAGTCTCAGGGAGCCCTACGAGCAGTACTTC

V gene: TRBV9
D gene: TRBD2
clone size: many
J gene: TRBJ2-6
CDR3 protein: CASSVWGGVSGANVLTF
CDR3 DNA: TGTGCCAGCAGCGTGTGGGGAGGGGTCTCTGGGGCCAACGTCCTGACTTTC

V gene: TRBV13
D gene: TRBD1
clone size: many
J gene: TRBJ2-4
CDR3 protein: CASSWGQGGNIQYF
CDR3 DNA: TGTGCCAGCAGCTGGGGACAGGGGGGCAACATTCAGTACTTC